The present TCR beta chain was sequenced within a study of cytomegalovirus exposure and HLA in healthy donors. Regarding the study as a whole: When a later analysis was performed, an Asian-associated ancestry cluster reportedly had fewer N-insertions than the roughly 640-donor mean. Donors were assumed by presence/absence analyses to have roughly uniform sequencing depth.

The CDR3 runs 13 residues. Trimming took off 0 bases at V and 7 bases at J, with 9 bases between the two ends. Germline assignment: CDR1 SGHTA and CDR2 FQGTGA. The PCR contained 60 Vbeta and 13 Jbeta primers. Here immunoSEQ multiplex PCR was the method, and the copy in TCRdb shows in-frame clones only, minus some. Of more than 20,000 clones listed, roughly 73% are singletons. Regarding this clone: Its matching antigen is unknown.

The genes are TRBV7-3 and TRBJ2-5, with TRBD1 as a possible D gene (6 bases). The sequenced sample was PBMCs. This clonotype was sampled from a male donor in good health and CMV-seronegative. CDR3 residues: CASSLTGAGTQYF. The CDR3 DNA reads TGTGCCAGCAGCTTAACGGGGGCCGGGACCCAGTACTTC.